The TCR beta chain described here comes from a study of CD8 T cells in ankylosing spondylitis. MiXCR, applied by TCRdb to the 5' RACE reads, yields one record per CDR3 protein. This table has 190,000 or so distinct CDR3 sequences, 9.5% to 15% appearing once. The CDR3 covers 14 residues. CDR1 and CDR2 (germline): SGHDT, YYEEEE. Points on this clonotype: Its antigen is unknown. The junction shows a germline mismatch at one end, possibly a read error.

Points from the study as a whole: In reactive arthritis synovial fluid and blood, some motif variants had been reported before. What seemed typical of ankylosing spondylitis blood was a TCR beta motif built from 8 or 9 highly homologous variants. Significantly higher representation of disease-linked clones was reported for matched ankylosing spondylitis synovial fluid.

V and J are TRBV5-6 and TRBJ1-1; D is undetermined. The sample consisted of blood, either unsorted or a sorted T cell fraction (not recorded which). The receptor was isolated from a male donor with ankylosing spondylitis or in good health (not recorded which). The DNA for the CDR3 is TGTGCCAGCAGCTTCCGTGGGGTGGGCACTGAAGTTTTCTTT. It translates to CASSFRGVGTEVFF.